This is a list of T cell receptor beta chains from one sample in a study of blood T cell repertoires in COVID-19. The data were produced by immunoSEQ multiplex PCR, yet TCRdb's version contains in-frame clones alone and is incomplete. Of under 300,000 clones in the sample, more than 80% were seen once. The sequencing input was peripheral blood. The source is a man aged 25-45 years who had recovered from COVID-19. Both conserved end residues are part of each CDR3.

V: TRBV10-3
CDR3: CAISGSGENQPQHF

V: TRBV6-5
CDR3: CASSLGGGHQPQHF

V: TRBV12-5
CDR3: CASGLLVPDTEAFF

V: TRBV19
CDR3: CASSRVVSSYNEQFF

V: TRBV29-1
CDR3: CSVDFGEGTEAFF

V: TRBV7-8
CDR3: CASSSVPGIQEKLFF

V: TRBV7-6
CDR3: CASLNLYVSGANVLTF

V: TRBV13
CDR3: CASSPTGSVYNEQFF

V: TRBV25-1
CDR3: CASSEASGLLVLQFF

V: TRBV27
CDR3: CASSLVAGGGYGYTF

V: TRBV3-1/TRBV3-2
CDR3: CASSGEGRSTNEKLFF

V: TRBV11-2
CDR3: CASSLGLAGGQGETQYF

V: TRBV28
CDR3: CASSPPMGGGINEQYF

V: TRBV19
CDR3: CASRLSQGALNIQYF

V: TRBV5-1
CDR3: CASSLGAGGAYEQYF

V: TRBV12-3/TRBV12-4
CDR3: CASSLTGRKAFF

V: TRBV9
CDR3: CASSVVESSGTGELFF

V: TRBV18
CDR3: CASSPPSGATEAFF

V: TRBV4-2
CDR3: CASSQGLAGTGELFF

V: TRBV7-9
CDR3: CASSRRDSHNEKLFF

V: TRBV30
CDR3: CAWIAGLYATDTQYF

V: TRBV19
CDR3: CASSPLDRGKNTEAFF